What follows are 27 T cell receptor beta chains derived from one specimen sequenced in a study of T cells in Graves' hyperthyroidism and ophthalmopathy (dated by TCRdb to between 2017 and 2020). Libraries were prepared through multiplex PCR. Sequencing used an Illumina HiSeq 2000. TCR beta CDR3 regions were amplified from RNA transcripts. For the first round of RT-PCR on the TCR CDR3, the HTBI primer set was used together with the Qiagen OneStep RT-PCR kit. TCRdb trimmed the raw reads at Q25, called clones with MiXCR and kept productive beta chains. For every CDR3 protein sequence, its rows merge into one entry that carries the most common genes and DNA. Across this sample there are some 700,000 distinct CDR3 sequences, with roughly 17% seen only once. The ten top clones hold about 14% of the sample. Material: blood. The receptors derive from a man aged 50 to 60 with Graves' hyperthyroidism.

This clonotype was recorded many times. The chain recombines TRBV14 with TRBJ2-1; 11 bases line up with TRBD2. From germline, CDR1 is SGHDN and CDR2 FVKESK. V shed 1 base, J shed 0 bases, and the junction held 5 bases outside the gene matches. The CDR3 has 18 residues. This chain's CDR3 is CASSQGTSGLISYNEQFF. In nucleotides, the CDR3 is TGTGCCAGCAGCCAAGGGACTAGCGGGTTAATCTCCTACAATGAGCAGTTCTTC. Full variable domain (outside the CDR3, taken from reference TRBV14 and TRBJ2-1): EAGVTQFPSHSVIEKGQTVTLRCDPISGHDNLYWYRRVMGKEIKFLLHFVKESKQDESGMPNNRFLAERTGGTYSTLKVQPAELEDSGVYFCASSQGTSGLISYNEQFFGPGTRLTVL.

V and J are TRBV3-1 and TRBJ2-7; D remains unclear. The CDR3 is made up of 13 amino acids. Germline V gene lookup returns CDR1 LGHDT and CDR2 YNNKEL (reference sequence). Trimming left V 4 bases short and J 5 bases short, with 12 bases between. This CDR3 reads CASSPSSGHEQYF. The CDR3, as DNA: TGTGCCAGCAGCCCGAGTTCAGGTCACGAGCAGTACTTC.

J is TRBJ1-5 and V is TRBV19, with 8 bases identical to TRBD1. V lost 7 bases, J lost 5 bases, and 4 bases stayed unmatched. This CDR3 comprises 13 residues. Per the germline V gene, CDR1 is LNHDA and CDR2 is SQIVND (reference sequence). Written as DNA, the CDR3 is TGTGCCAGTAATGACAGGGGCCATCAGCCCCAGCATTTT. It specifies CASNDRGHQPQHF.

This clonotype was seen only a few times. This chain links TRBV3-1 with TRBJ2-1, with unresolved D. The CDR3 loop spans 14 amino acids. Germline CDR1 reads LGHDT; CDR2 reads YNNKEL (reference sequence). V dropped 0 bases and J dropped 9 bases, with 12 bases sitting between them. The CDR3 here is CASSQDQERFEQFF. The CDR3 region has the DNA TGTGCCAGCAGCCAAGATCAGGAGAGATTTGAGCAGTTCTTC.

This clonotype came up many times. This rearrangement joins TRBV4-1 to TRBJ2-5, with D tentatively TRBD2 (6 bases). CDR1 and CDR2 (germline): MGHRA, YSYEKL. The CDR3 consists of 14 residues. V was shortened by 5 bases and J by 4 bases, with 14 bases between the two germline ends. The CDR3 sequence: CASSRRREGETQYF. The CDR3 nucleotides are TGCGCCAGCAGCAGGAGGAGGGAAGGAGAGACCCAGTACTTC.

The chain carries TRBV20-1 and TRBJ2-1; D not certain. Germline assignment: CDR1 DFQATT and CDR2 SNEGSKA (reference sequence). The CDR3 sequence is 13 residues long. V shed 0 bases and J shed 9 bases, with 12 bases lying between them. The CDR3 sequence: CSARERPLGEQFF. As DNA, the CDR3 is TGCAGTGCTAGAGAACGACCCCTCGGTGAGCAGTTCTTC.

In its sample, this clonotype was seen a few times. The chain uses TRBV7-9 and TRBJ2-1; the match to TRBD2 covers 12 bases. The CDR3 spans 15 residues. V shed 8 bases, J shed 4 bases, and the junction held 6 bases outside the gene matches. The V gene's germline CDR1 is SEHNR and CDR2 FQNEAQ (reference sequence). CDR3: CASLWTSGDYNEQFF. The CDR3 region has the DNA TGTGCCAGCCTCTGGACTAGCGGGGATTACAATGAGCAGTTCTTC.

The chain has TRBV24-1 and TRBJ2-1; D is undetermined. This CDR3 has 14 residues. Germline V gene lookup returns CDR1 KGHDR and CDR2 SFDVKD. The V and J ends lost 5 bases and 9 bases respectively, with 16 bases between them. CDR3 protein: CATSAPRVGPEQFF. The CDR3 bases are TGTGCCACCAGTGCCCCCCGCGTGGGTCCTGAGCAGTTCTTC.

This clonotype was recorded a few times. V is TRBV7-9 and J is TRBJ2-2; D perhaps matches TRBD1 (5 bases). Germline values: CDR1 SEHNR, CDR2 FQNEAQ (reference sequence). The length of the CDR3 is 16 residues. V was pared by 5 bases and J by 1 base, with 14 bases between. CDR3 coding DNA: TGTGCCAGCAGCCCCAAGGGGCGGCAGAACACCGGGGAGCTGTTTTTT. It codes for CASSPKGRQNTGELFF.

This clonotype has a count of ten or more. This chain connects TRBV24-1 to TRBJ2-3, with 8 nucleotides matching TRBD1. This CDR3 has 14 residues. The V gene's germline CDR1 is KGHDR and CDR2 SFDVKD. Germline trimming cut 10 bases from V and 2 bases from J; bases unmatched to any gene: 7. CDR3 bases: TGTGCCACTATCGGGACAGGAGACACAGATACGCAGTATTTT. Protein product: CATIGTGDTDTQYF.

This clonotype was observed a handful of times. The J gene is TRBJ2-3, the V gene TRBV7-8, with 8 bases fitting TRBD1. V dropped 3 bases and J dropped 0; count of bases not matched to a gene: 11. The CDR3 is made up of 18 amino acids. Germline loops: CDR1 SGHVS, CDR2 FQNEAQ. CDR3 sequence (DNA): TGTGCCAGCAGCTTCCCCGCGCGGAGGACAGGGAGCACAGATACGCAGTATTTT. This gives the protein CASSFPARRTGSTDTQYF.

This clonotype was seen many times. This chain uses TRBV2 with TRBJ1-2, with D perhaps matching TRBD1 (5 bases). This CDR3 has 16 amino acids. Germline V gives CDR1 SNHLY, CDR2 FYNNEI. Trimming shortened V by 3 bases and J by 0 bases, and 14 bases separated the two germline ends. CDR3 residues: CASSEGRKDSNYGYTF. Written as DNA, the CDR3 is TGTGCCAGCAGTGAGGGGCGGAAGGATTCTAACTATGGCTACACCTTC.

This clonotype has a handful of counts. V usage is TRBV7-9 and J usage is TRBJ1-4, with 9 nucleotides matching TRBD1. V shed 5 bases and J 8 bases; nucleotides not matched to a gene: 9. This CDR3 is 15 amino acids long. Germline lookup yields CDR1 SEHNR and CDR2 FQNEAQ (reference sequence). The CDR3 loop is CASSPRQGEKEKLFF. Here the CDR3 DNA reads TGTGCCAGCAGCCCCCGACAGGGGGAAAAAGAAAAACTGTTTTTT.

The sample holds many counts of this clonotype. This chain uses TRBV28 with TRBJ1-6; D is unresolved. The CDR3 runs to 16 residues. The germline V gene has CDR1 MDHEN and CDR2 SYDVKM. V was cut by 3 bases and J by 0 bases, with 9 bases left in between. This CDR3 is CASSFLQSSYNSPLHF. DNA for the CDR3: TGTGCCAGCAGTTTTCTGCAGAGCTCCTATAATTCACCCCTCCACTTT.

In its sample, this clonotype was seen a few times. The gene calls are TRBV7-9 and TRBJ2-5; tentative D call: TRBD2 (5 bases). This CDR3 comprises 14 residues. Germline V gene lookup returns CDR1 SEHNR and CDR2 FQNEAQ (reference sequence). The V end lost 5 bases, the J end lost 2 bases, and 12 bases lay between the germline ends. The CDR3 sequence: CASSARTAQETQYF. Here the CDR3 DNA reads TGTGCCAGCAGCGCGCGGACTGCTCAAGAGACCCAGTACTTC.

This clonotype was recorded a few times. This sequence joins TRBV7-3 and TRBJ1-2; 7 bases align to TRBD1. The CDR3 is 15 amino acids. CDR1 is SGHTA and CDR2 is FQGTGA in the germline V gene. With V trimmed by 0 bases and J by 4 bases, 5 bases remained unmatched. The CDR3 coding sequence is TGTGCCAGCAGCTTAACGACAGGGAGCAGCTATGGCTACACCTTC. Translated, it gives CASSLTTGSSYGYTF.

The sample holds many counts of this clonotype. The genes are TRBV28 and TRBJ1-2; 7 positions agree with TRBD1. Trimming at V came to 6 bases and at J to 3 bases, leaving 7 bases not matched to a gene. Germline CDR1 reads MDHEN; CDR2 reads SYDVKM. CDR3 length: 14 residues. In nucleotides, the CDR3 is TGTGCCAGCAGACTACAGGGGACAGACTATGGCTACACCTTC. This gives the protein CASRLQGTDYGYTF.

This clonotype was picked up a small number of times. The rearrangement links TRBV24-1 to TRBJ2-1; no clear D. The V and J ends lost 1 base and 9 bases respectively, with 3 bases between them. Looked up from germline, CDR1 is KGHDR and CDR2 is SFDVKD. The CDR3 sequence is 11 residues long. The CDR3 DNA reads TGTGCCACCAGTGATTTAAGTGAGCAGTTCTTC. This translates into CATSDLSEQFF.

This clonotype occurred a few times. V and J are TRBV13 and TRBJ2-7; D is unclear. This CDR3 spans 15 amino acids. Germline values: CDR1 PRHDT, CDR2 FYEKMQ (reference sequence). Between the trimmed V and J ends, which lost 5 bases and 6 bases, there was a span of 20 bases. The CDR3 nucleotides are TGTGCCAGCAGCCCCGAAGACACAGCAGGTGCCGAGCAGTACTTC. This gives the protein CASSPEDTAGAEQYF.

This clonotype has at least ten counts. The gene calls are TRBV5-8 and TRBJ2-3; possibly TRBD1 for D (6 bases). The CDR3 length is 17 residues. Germline V lookup: CDR1 SGHTS, CDR2 YDEGEE. Trimming took off 3 bases at V and 2 bases at J, with 19 bases between the two ends. The CDR3 DNA is TGTGCCAGCAGCTCCACATCCAAGGGGGTGGACACAGATACGCAGTATTTT. It specifies CASSSTSKGVDTDTQYF.

There are a few counts of this clonotype. This sequence may be a read error, since a much larger clone differs from it by one base. This chain joins TRBV28 and TRBJ2-1, with D tentatively TRBD1 (6 bases). This CDR3 contains 15 residues. Germline values: CDR1 MDHEN, CDR2 SYDVKM. The CDR3 sequence is CASTHQRGSYNGQFF. The CDR3 nucleotides read TGTGCCAGCACCCACCAGAGGGGGTCCTACAATGGGCAGTTCTTC. The variable domain in full, with the rest retrieved from reference TRBV28 and TRBJ2-1, is DVKVTQSSRYLVKRTGEKVFLECVQDMDHENMFWYRQDPGLGLRLIYFSYDVKMKEKGDIPEGYSVSREKKERFSLILESASTNQTSMYLCASTHQRGSYNGQFFGPGTRLTVL.

This chain uses TRBV28 with TRBJ2-6, with D uncertain. The germline V gene encodes CDR1 MDHEN and CDR2 SYDVKM. There are 15 residues in the CDR3. V lost 4 bases and J lost 3, with 10 bases in between. CDR3 nucleotides: TGTGCCAGCAGTTCCATTCCCGTTGGGGCCAACGTCCTGACTTTC. Translating gives CASSSIPVGANVLTF.

This chain connects TRBV6-1 to TRBJ2-7; 9 nucleotides agree with TRBD2. The CDR3 extends over 15 amino acids. V dropped 4 bases and J dropped 0; count of bases not matched to a gene: 4. Germline CDR1 MNHNS, CDR2 SASEGT. CDR3 protein: CASSGWGLASYEQYF. CDR3 DNA: TGTGCCAGCAGTGGGTGGGGACTAGCCTCCTACGAGCAGTACTTC.

This clonotype was observed a few times. This chain links TRBV6-2 or TRBV6-3 with TRBJ2-7, with TRBD1 matching over 8 bases. With V trimmed by 5 bases and J by 2 bases, 8 bases remained unmatched. Looked up from germline, CDR1 is MNHEY and CDR2 is SVGEGT. The CDR3 contains 15 residues. The CDR3 loop is CASSPDRGRTYEQYF. In DNA, the CDR3 is TGTGCCAGCAGTCCCGACAGGGGCAGGACCTACGAGCAGTACTTC.

Only a few counts were recorded for this clonotype. This chain joins TRBV25-1 and TRBJ2-1; 9 bases align to TRBD1. The germline gives CDR1 MGHDK, CDR2 SYGVNS. The CDR3 totals 14 residues. J was trimmed by 9 bases and V by 4 bases; bases with no gene match: 7. In DNA, the CDR3 is TGTGCCAGCAGTGTTTGGGACAGGGTTGGTGAGCAGTTCTTC. Its translation is CASSVWDRVGEQFF.

This clonotype was seen a handful of times. The V and J genes are TRBV20-1 and TRBJ2-7; 7 positions agree with TRBD1. The CDR3 runs 12 residues. CDR1 is DFQATT and CDR2 is SNEGSKA in the germline V gene (reference sequence). The CDR3 spells CSHMQGAYEQYF. CDR3 nucleotide sequence: TGCAGCCATATGCAGGGGGCCTACGAGCAGTACTTC.

V gene TRBV6-2 or TRBV6-3 combines with J gene TRBJ2-3, with D unresolved. The CDR3 has 13 amino acids. The germline V gene has CDR1 MNHEY and CDR2 SVGEGT. Trimming took 4 bases from V and 4 from J, leaving 9 bases between them. CDR3 in DNA: TGTGCCAGCAGTTTAGACCACGCAGATACGCAGTATTTT. Its protein product is CASSLDHADTQYF.